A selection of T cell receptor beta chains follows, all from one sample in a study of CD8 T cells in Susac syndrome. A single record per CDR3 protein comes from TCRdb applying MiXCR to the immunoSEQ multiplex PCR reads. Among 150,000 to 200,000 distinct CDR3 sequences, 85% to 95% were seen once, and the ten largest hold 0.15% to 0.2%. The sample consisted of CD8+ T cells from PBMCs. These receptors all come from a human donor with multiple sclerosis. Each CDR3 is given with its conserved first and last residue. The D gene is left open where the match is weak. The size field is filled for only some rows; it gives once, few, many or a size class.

CASSPGGPAYEQYF TGTGCCAGCAGCCCGGGAGGGCCGGCCTACGAGCAGTACTTC NA TRBJ2-7 TRBV3-1 TRBD2
CASSGGQIPYEQYF TGTGCCAGCAGCGGAGGACAGATTCCCTACGAGCAGTACTTC NA TRBJ2-7 TRBV9 NA
CASSPPSGYSLYNEQFF TGTGCCAGCAGCCCGCCCTCGGGGTATTCCCTCTACAATGAGCAGTTCTTC NA TRBJ2-1 TRBV14 NA
CASSEWDSTDTQYF TGTGCCAGCAGTGAATGGGATAGCACAGATACGCAGTATTTT NA TRBJ2-3 TRBV2 NA
CATSSDRNQETQYF TGTGCCACCAGCTCCGACAGGAACCAAGAGACCCAGTACTTC NA TRBJ2-5 TRBV15 NA
CASSPSGTGEQFF TGTGCCAGCAGTCCCTCCGGGACAGGGGAGCAGTTCTTC NA TRBJ2-1 TRBV12-3/TRBV12-4 TRBD1
CASRLAGGYYNEQFF TGTGCCAGCAGACTAGCGGGAGGCTACTACAATGAGCAGTTCTTC NA TRBJ2-1 TRBV14 TRBD2
CASGTGRLLRDEQYF TGTGCCAGCGGGACTGGCCGCCTCCTACGGGACGAGCAGTACTTC once TRBJ2-7 TRBV2 NA
CASSPRTGMAFF TGTGCCAGCAGCCCTAGGACAGGGATGGCTTTCTTT NA TRBJ1-1 TRBV7-8 TRBD1
CASSEARASSNEQFF TGTGCCAGCAGTGAAGCCCGGGCTAGCTCAAATGAGCAGTTCTTC NA TRBJ2-1 TRBV2 NA
CSALPGLGPQYQETQYF TGCAGTGCTCTCCCTGGCCTGGGGCCTCAGTACCAAGAGACCCAGTACTTC NA TRBJ2-5 TRBV20-1 NA
CASSVLGQGEDYGYTF TGTGCCAGCAGCGTGTTGGGACAGGGGGAGGACTATGGCTACACCTTC once TRBJ1-2 TRBV7-9 TRBD1
CASSYSPSVPSDPYF TGTGCCAGCAGTTACTCTCCTTCCGTCCCGTCCGATCCGTACTTC NA TRBJ2-7 TRBV6-5 NA
CASSITRGLDTQYF TGTGCCAGCAGTATCACCAGGGGCTTGGATACGCAGTATTTT NA TRBJ2-3 TRBV27 NA
CSAPDKRPLAGGYETQYF TGCAGTGCCCCCGATAAGCGGCCTCTGGCGGGGGGGTATGAGACCCAGTACTTC NA TRBJ2-5 TRBV20-1 TRBD2
CSVAGEENYGYTF TGCAGCGTTGCCGGCGAAGAAAACTATGGCTACACCTTC NA TRBJ1-2 TRBV29-1 NA
CASSVGLLNTEAFF TGTGCCAGCAGCGTAGGGTTGTTGAACACTGAAGCTTTCTTT NA TRBJ1-1 TRBV9 NA
CSVEVWAGEETQYF TGCAGCGTTGAAGTGTGGGCGGGAGAAGAGACCCAGTACTTC once TRBJ2-5 TRBV29-1 TRBD2
CASSLVYTGNDGYTF TGTGCCAGCAGCTTGGTCTACACCGGGAATGATGGCTACACCTTC NA TRBJ1-2 TRBV5-6 NA
CASRTLAGRGAAGELFF TGTGCCAGCAGGACACTAGCGGGGAGGGGAGCGGCCGGGGAGCTGTTTTTT NA TRBJ2-2 TRBV12-3/TRBV12-4 TRBD2
CASTDGNEQFF TGTGCCAGCACGGACGGCAATGAGCAGTTCTTC NA TRBJ2-1 TRBV11-2 NA
CSVGPIRVNSNYGYTF TGCAGCGTTGGACCTATAAGGGTCAACTCTAACTATGGCTACACCTTC NA TRBJ1-2 TRBV29-1 NA
CSVEDRAGYTF TGCAGCGTTGAGGACAGGGCCGGCTACACCTTC NA TRBJ1-2 TRBV29-1 TRBD1
CASSHSTGTGGGYTF TGTGCCAGCAGCCACTCAACCGGGACAGGGGGTGGCTACACCTTC NA TRBJ1-2 TRBV25-1 TRBD1
CASSLSAWTVNTEAFF TGTGCCAGCAGCTTGAGTGCTTGGACGGTCAACACTGAAGCTTTCTTT NA TRBJ1-1 TRBV5-6 NA
CASSQIGWTDTQYF TGTGCCAGCAGCCAGATCGGCTGGACAGATACGCAGTATTTT NA TRBJ2-3 TRBV3-1 NA
CASSLYEQAEQFF TGTGCCAGCAGTTTATATGAGCAGGCCGAGCAGTTCTTC NA TRBJ2-1 TRBV28 NA
CASSVGDTQYF TGTGCCAGCAGCGTAGGAGATACGCAGTATTTT NA TRBJ2-3 TRBV9 NA
CASSLVLAQREETQYF TGCGCCAGCAGCTTGGTGCTAGCGCAACGTGAAGAGACCCAGTACTTC NA TRBJ2-5 TRBV5-1 NA
CASSAGLRNTEAFF TGTGCCAGCAGTGCGGGACTCCGGAACACTGAAGCTTTCTTT NA TRBJ1-1 TRBV27 NA
CASSLALGGGRPQHF TGTGCCAGCAGTTTAGCTTTAGGGGGGGGTCGGCCCCAGCATTTT NA TRBJ1-5 TRBV27 NA
CATSGGGELFF TGTGCCACCAGTGGCGGAGGCGAGCTGTTTTTT once TRBJ2-2 TRBV24-1 NA
CASNSLAVTDTQYF TGTGCCAGCAATTCACTAGCGGTCACAGATACGCAGTATTTT NA TRBJ2-3 TRBV12-3/TRBV12-4 TRBD2
CASSLDRTASYNEQFF TGTGCCAGCAGCTTAGACCGAACAGCGTCCTACAATGAGCAGTTCTTC NA TRBJ2-1 TRBV13 NA
CASSQHSGGPEQYF TGTGCCAGCAGCCAGCATAGCGGAGGTCCCGAGCAGTACTTC NA TRBJ2-7 TRBV14 NA
CASTLGPYQPQHF TGTGCCAGCACTCTGGGGCCATATCAGCCCCAGCATTTT NA TRBJ1-5 TRBV5-5 NA
CASSYSGGHQAFF TGTGCCAGCAGTTACTCGGGGGGACACCAAGCTTTCTTT NA TRBJ1-1 TRBV6-5 NA
CSARGGRGDEQYF TGCAGTGCTAGAGGGGGGCGTGGGGACGAGCAGTACTTC NA TRBJ2-7 TRBV20-1 NA
CASNEAGANTGELFF TGTGCCAGCAACGAAGCGGGGGCGAACACCGGGGAGCTGTTTTTT NA TRBJ2-2 TRBV13 TRBD2
CSARDRQISYEQYF TGCAGTGCTAGAGATCGTCAGATCTCCTACGAGCAGTACTTC NA TRBJ2-7 TRBV20-1 NA
CASRSGTADYGYTF TGTGCCAGCCGATCCGGGACAGCCGACTATGGCTACACCTTC NA TRBJ1-2 TRBV27 TRBD1
CASSLDARAYEQYF TGTGCCAGCAGCTTAGACGCAAGGGCCTACGAGCAGTACTTC NA TRBJ2-7 TRBV11-2 NA
CASSVGTGGYDGYTF TGTGCCAGCAGCGTGGGGACAGGGGGCTACGATGGCTACACCTTC NA TRBJ1-2 TRBV3-1 TRBD1
CASRAAGGPSSYNEQFF TGTGCCAGCAGGGCAGCGGGGGGGCCGAGCTCCTACAATGAGCAGTTCTTC NA TRBJ2-1 TRBV27 TRBD2
CASSELPGDGYTF TGTGCCAGCAGCGAGCTTCCCGGGGATGGCTACACCTTC NA TRBJ1-2 TRBV9 NA
CASSQTSGGAGQFF TGTGCCAGCAGCCAGACTAGCGGGGGGGCCGGGCAGTTCTTC NA TRBJ2-1 TRBV4-2 TRBD2
CASSQGFVGPGYTF TGTGCCAGCAGCCAAGGGTTTGTGGGGCCCGGCTACACCTTC NA TRBJ1-2 TRBV14 NA
CASSLAVAAGYEQYF TGTGCCAGCAGCTTAGCGGTCGCGGCAGGCTACGAGCAGTACTTC NA TRBJ2-7 TRBV7-2 NA
CASSDRTGVSPYEQYF TGCGCCAGCAGCGACCGGACAGGGGTTAGTCCCTACGAGCAGTACTTC NA TRBJ2-7 TRBV4-1 TRBD1
CASSFRLVAGELFF TGTGCCAGCAGTTTTAGGCTAGTTGCCGGGGAGCTGTTTTTT NA TRBJ2-2 TRBV12-3/TRBV12-4 NA
CSAPPGLADEQFF TGCAGTGCCCCACCGGGACTAGCGGATGAGCAGTTCTTC NA TRBJ2-1 TRBV20-1 TRBD2
CASSLAGGPDYGYTF TGTGCCAGCAGCTTAGCAGGGGGCCCGGACTATGGCTACACCTTC NA TRBJ1-2 TRBV7-9 TRBD1
CASSLGGQRYGYTF TGTGCCAGCAGCCTGGGTGGACAGCGCTATGGCTACACCTTC NA TRBJ1-2 TRBV27 NA
CASSVSSQLYEQYF TGTGCCAGCAGCGTATCCTCCCAGCTCTACGAGCAGTACTTC NA TRBJ2-7 TRBV9 NA
CASSLSEGTGNTIYF TGTGCCAGCAGTTTGTCGGAGGGAACTGGAAACACCATATATTTT NA TRBJ1-3 TRBV28 NA
CASISTSYNEQFF TGTGCCAGCATCTCGACCAGTTACAATGAGCAGTTCTTC once TRBJ2-1 TRBV12-3/TRBV12-4 NA
CASGRDSYGYTF TGTGCCAGCGGCCGGGACAGCTATGGCTACACCTTC NA TRBJ1-2 TRBV7-9 TRBD1
CASSLGQGQGDTQYF TGTGCCAGCAGTTTGGGACAGGGGCAGGGAGATACGCAGTATTTT NA TRBJ2-3 TRBV27 TRBD1